The 24 T cell receptor beta chains below all came from one sample that was sequenced in a study of T cell responses to AZD1222 COVID-19 vaccine. Measured with immunoSEQ multiplex PCR; TCRdb has only the in-frame clones, and not every one. The profile covers roughly 160,000 clones, with roughly 85% appearing a single time and approximately 1% taken by the ten largest. Material: peripheral blood, obtained 28 days after the second AZD1222 dose. The receptors were gathered from an adult who received the AZD1222 COVID-19 vaccine.

The V gene is TRBV25-1, the J gene TRBJ1-4; TRBD1 might be the D (5 bases). Germline values: CDR1 MGHDK, CDR2 SYGVNS. The CDR3 totals 14 residues. V was pared by 6 bases and J by 4 bases, with 12 bases between. In DNA, the CDR3 is TGTGCCAGCAGGGGGGGAGTAGGTAATGAAAAACTGTTTTTT. Translation: CASRGGVGNEKLFF.

This clone was counted a single time. The rearrangement joins TRBV4-3 to TRBJ2-7; D is unclear. The V gene's germline CDR1 is LGHNA and CDR2 YSLEER. The CDR3 spans 15 residues. Trimming removed 0 bases from V and 2 bases from J, with 11 bases in between. The CDR3 sequence is CASSQEGQATYEQYF. As DNA, the CDR3 is TGCGCCAGCAGCCAAGAAGGGCAGGCAACCTACGAGCAGTACTTC.

This clone was observed once. This chain links TRBV29-1 with TRBJ2-7; D is perhaps TRBD2 (7 bases). V was pared by 6 bases and J by 3 bases, with 15 bases between. Germline V gene lookup returns CDR1 SQVTM and CDR2 ANQGSEA. CDR3 length: 13 residues. CDR3 amino acids: CSVEGGDFYEQYF. The CDR3 nucleotides are TGCAGCGTGGAGGGGGGGGACTTCTACGAGCAGTACTTC.

The chain combines TRBV6-6 with TRBJ1-2; D ambiguous. The CDR3 is 14 residues long. The germline CDR1 and CDR2 sequences are MNHNY and SVGAGI (reference sequence). V lost 4 bases to trimming and J lost 4 bases, with 13 bases between them. CDR3 nucleotide sequence: TGTGCCAGCAGTTTGACGGATGGGTCCTATGGCTACACCTTC. Its protein is CASSLTDGSYGYTF.

As DNA, the CDR3 is TGTGCCAGCCGGCTTAGCGGGGGGAAAAAGGAGACCCAGTACTTC. Translation gives CASRLSGGKKETQYF. J is TRBJ2-5 and V is TRBV27; 10 bases match TRBD2. Per the germline V gene, CDR1 is MNHEY and CDR2 is SMNVEV (reference sequence). V lost 8 bases to trimming and J lost 5 bases; unmatched junction nucleotides: 11. This CDR3 is 15 amino acids long.

The chain joins TRBV18 to TRBJ2-3; 8 nucleotides align to TRBD2. The CDR3 has 14 amino acids. Per the germline V gene, CDR1 is KGHSH and CDR2 is LQKENI. Unmatched junction bases numbered 2, after V lost 3 bases and J lost 3 bases. The CDR3 sequence: CASSPGGGTDTQYF. DNA for the CDR3: TGTGCCAGCTCACCCGGCGGGGGGACAGATACGCAGTATTTT.

This chain joins TRBV4-2 and TRBJ1-1; TRBD1 might be the D (6 bases). The germline gives CDR1 LGHNA, CDR2 YNFKEQ. This CDR3 has 15 residues. Trimming removed 1 base from V and 1 base from J, with 10 bases in between. In DNA, the CDR3 is TGTGCCAGCAGCCAAGGACAGGCCCCGAACACTGAAGCTTTCTTT. Amino acids: CASSQGQAPNTEAFF.

The V and J genes are TRBV18 and TRBJ2-7; D possibly corresponds to TRBD2 (6 bases). Germline assignment: CDR1 KGHSH and CDR2 LQKENI. V gave up 3 bases and J gave up 6 bases, with 12 bases separating them. This CDR3 has 13 amino acids. CDR3: CASSPGGLLEQYF. The CDR3 nucleotides are TGTGCCAGCTCACCTGGGGGACTTCTCGAGCAGTACTTC.

This sequence joins TRBV5-1 and TRBJ2-5; D might be TRBD1 (5 bases). The CDR3 spans 14 residues. CDR1 and CDR2 from the germline V gene are SGHRS and YFSETQ. Trimming left V 0 bases short and J 4 bases short, with 10 bases between. CDR3 region: CASSLVRVGETQYF. DNA of the CDR3: TGCGCCAGCAGCTTGGTCAGGGTTGGAGAGACCCAGTACTTC.

J is TRBJ2-1 and V is TRBV6-2 or TRBV6-3; D ambiguous. The CDR3 spans 15 residues. V gave up 2 bases and J gave up 2 bases, with 10 bases separating them. Germline CDR1 MNHEY, CDR2 SVGEGT. The CDR3: CASSYLGEAYNEQFF. The CDR3 DNA follows: TGTGCCAGCAGTTACCTTGGGGAAGCCTACAATGAGCAGTTCTTC.

The genes are TRBV5-1 and TRBJ2-7, with 8 bases aligning to TRBD2. The CDR3 has 15 residues. Germline V gene data show CDR1 as SGHRS and CDR2 as YFSETQ. With 0 bases clipped from V and 2 bases from J, the junction kept 4 bases outside the gene matches. CDR3 sequence reads: CASSLGPAGAYEQYF. CDR3 in DNA: TGCGCCAGCAGCTTGGGGCCAGCGGGGGCCTACGAGCAGTACTTC.

A few counts support this clone. J is TRBJ2-7 and V is TRBV10-1; D gene uncertain. The length of the CDR3 is 14 residues. Between the trimmed V and J ends, which lost 2 bases and 4 bases, there was a span of 12 bases. Germline CDR1 WNHNN, CDR2 SYGVQD (reference sequence). CDR3 in DNA: TGCGCCAGCAGTGAGGCAGAGAGAGGATACGAGCAGTACTTC. It is translated as CASSEAERGYEQYF.

V gene TRBV12-3 or TRBV12-4 combines with J gene TRBJ2-7; D is unclear. V lost 5 bases to trimming and J lost 3 bases, with 8 bases between them. The CDR3 is 12 residues long. The CDR3 region is CASSQDIYEQYF. For the CDR3, the DNA is TGTGCCAGCAGTCAAGATATCTACGAGCAGTACTTC.

CDR3 nucleotides: TGTGCCAGCAGTTACTCGCGGGGGACCCACAATGAGCAGTTCTTC. Encoded protein: CASSYSRGTHNEQFF. The chain joins TRBV6-5 to TRBJ2-1; TRBD2 matches at 7 bases. Losses at the gene ends were 0 bases for V and 5 bases for J; bases not matched to a gene: 4. Germline V gene data show CDR1 as MNHEY and CDR2 as SVGAGI. The CDR3 consists of 15 residues.

V usage is TRBV12-5 and J usage is TRBJ2-3; D is unclear. CDR1 LGHNT and CDR2 FRNRAP come from the germline V gene. The V end was cut by 5 bases, the J end by 0 bases, with 12 bases between. The CDR3 has 15 residues. Written as DNA, the CDR3 is TGTGCTAGTGGTCCCGGACGACCCAGCACAGATACGCAGTATTTT. Its translation is CASGPGRPSTDTQYF.

The genes are TRBV19 and TRBJ1-1; a weak D match, TRBD1 (6 bases). V was pared by 2 bases and J by 4 bases, with 14 bases between. Germline V lookup: CDR1 LNHDA, CDR2 SQIVND (reference sequence). The CDR3 has 15 residues. This chain's CDR3 is CASSISRTVGTEAFF. The CDR3 DNA reads TGTGCCAGTAGTATATCTCGGACAGTGGGCACTGAAGCTTTCTTT.

The CDR3 DNA follows: TGTGCCAGCAGACAACCCGGGGTTTTAGCCTACGAGCAGTACTTC. Its translation: CASRQPGVLAYEQYF. The V call is TRBV5-8, the J call TRBJ2-7; D is perhaps TRBD2 (5 bases). The V gene lost 5 bases and the J gene lost 2 bases, with 17 bases spanning the gap. Germline-derived CDR1 and CDR2 are SGHTS and YDEGEE. The CDR3 spans 15 residues.

The rearrangement joins TRBV10-3 to TRBJ1-4, with 7 nucleotides matching TRBD1. The CDR3 has 13 residues. V trimming: 6 bases; J trimming: 5 bases; junction bases outside the gene matches: 3. Germline V gene sequence: CDR1 ENHRY, CDR2 SYGVKD. The CDR3 nucleotides are TGTGCCATCAGAGACAGGGAAAATGAAAAACTGTTTTTT. Protein sequence: CAIRDRENEKLFF.

The chain combines TRBV6-5 with TRBJ1-3; 8 bases line up with TRBD1. The ends lost 4 bases at V and 0 bases at J; junction bases unmatched: 5. The CDR3 is 16 amino acids. Germline V gene sequence: CDR1 MNHEY, CDR2 SVGAGI. For the CDR3, the DNA is TGTGCCAGCAGTTCAACAGGGGGAAGCTCTGGAAACACCATATATTTT. Its translation: CASSSTGGSSGNTIYF.

This clone was detected only a few times. The chain employs TRBV11-2 and TRBJ2-5, with D maybe TRBD2 (7 bases). The germline V gene has CDR1 SGHAT and CDR2 FQNNGV. This CDR3 region has 15 residues. Between the trimmed V and J ends, which lost 0 bases and 3 bases, there was a span of 11 bases. Here the CDR3 DNA reads TGTGCCAGCAGCTTAGATGGGGGGGCTGAAGAGACCCAGTACTTC. Translating it yields CASSLDGGAEETQYF.

The chain is built from TRBV6-2 or TRBV6-3 and TRBJ2-7, with 7 positions matching TRBD1. Per the germline V gene, CDR1 is MNHEY and CDR2 is SVGEGT. This CDR3 comprises 16 residues. V shed 6 bases and J 2 bases; nucleotides not matched to a gene: 13. The CDR3 protein is CASSTGQTPFTYEQYF. The CDR3 DNA sequence: TGTGCCAGCAGCACGGGACAGACTCCTTTTACCTACGAGCAGTACTTC.

The V gene is TRBV3-1 (or the pseudogene TRBV3-2), the J gene TRBJ1-1; tentative D call: TRBD1 (6 bases). V was trimmed by 2 bases and J by 1 base, leaving 14 bases between them. The CDR3 runs 16 residues. CDR1 and CDR2 from the germline V gene are LGHDT and YNNKEL (reference sequence). CDR3 sequence (DNA): TGTGCCAGCAGCCAAATACAGGGAGCGGAGAACACTGAAGCTTTCTTT. Its translation: CASSQIQGAENTEAFF.

The V gene is TRBV10-1, the J gene TRBJ2-7; D gene ambiguous. V dropped 6 bases and J dropped 7 bases, with 13 bases sitting between them. There are 12 residues in the CDR3. Germline V gene lookup returns CDR1 WNHNN and CDR2 SYGVQD (reference sequence). The CDR3 nucleotides read TGCGCCAGCAGCGAAACGATGGGGGAGCAGTACTTC. Translating it yields CASSETMGEQYF.

The rearrangement joins TRBV5-1 to TRBJ2-7; weak D call: TRBD2 (6 bases). This CDR3 spans 15 amino acids. Germline V gene lookup returns CDR1 SGHRS and CDR2 YFSETQ. The V end was cut by 1 base, the J end by 0 bases, with 11 bases between. The CDR3 nucleotides read TGCGCCAGCAGCTTGTGGGACGGGAGCTCCTACGAGCAGTACTTC. This codes for CASSLWDGSSYEQYF.